This TCR beta chain was identified in a study of early T cells in non-severe SARS-CoV-2 infection. Germline CDR1 LGHDT, CDR2 YNNKEL (reference sequence). With 1 base removed from V and 4 bases from J, the gap between germline ends came to 11 bases. The CDR3 loop spans 15 amino acids. Ten or more counts support this clonotype. TCRdb reprocessed the 5' RACE reads via MiXCR and lists one record per CDR3 protein. This sample yields 80,000 or so distinct CDR3 sequences, of which more than 13% are seen a single time; roughly 3% belongs to the top ten. The sample was whole blood. The rearrangement uses TRBV3-1 and TRBJ2-1, with D possibly being TRBD2 (6 bases). The source of this sequence is an adult who was a healthcare worker with PCR-confirmed SARS-CoV-2 infection or an uninfected control (not recorded which). CDR3 residues: CASSQGWTTYNEQFF. The CDR3 nucleotides read TGTGCCAGCAGCCAAGGGTGGACTACTTACAATGAGCAGTTCTTC.